This TCR beta chain was recovered during a study of immune evolution from preneoplasia to lung adenocarcinoma. Findings and caveats of the study: T cell clonality was higher in KRAS-mutant than EGFR-mutant or wild-type nodules. Top clone share appeared to fall from AAH through AIS, MIA, adenocarcinoma.

V lost 3 bases and J lost 6; bases outside the gene matches: 8. This CDR3 has 15 amino acids. Per germline, CDR1 SGHNT and CDR2 YYREEE (reference sequence). A note on this clone: The antigen remains unidentified.

Clones were sequenced by immunoSEQ multiplex PCR, and TCRdb holds only the in-frame ones, with some missing. The data contain 12,000 or so clones, about 84% of them singletons. Sequences were obtained from FFPE tissue from an adenomatous hyperplasia lung lesion. Documented subset: atypical adenomatous hyperplasia (AAH), lung preneoplasia. This clonotype was sampled from a person aged 45-69 years with lung adenocarcinoma. The rearrangement joins TRBV5-4 to TRBJ1-1, with 10 nucleotides matching TRBD1. CDR3 protein: CASSWDRGGGAEAFF. In DNA, the CDR3 is TGTGCCAGCAGCTGGGACAGGGGAGGGGGGGCTGAAGCTTTCTTT.